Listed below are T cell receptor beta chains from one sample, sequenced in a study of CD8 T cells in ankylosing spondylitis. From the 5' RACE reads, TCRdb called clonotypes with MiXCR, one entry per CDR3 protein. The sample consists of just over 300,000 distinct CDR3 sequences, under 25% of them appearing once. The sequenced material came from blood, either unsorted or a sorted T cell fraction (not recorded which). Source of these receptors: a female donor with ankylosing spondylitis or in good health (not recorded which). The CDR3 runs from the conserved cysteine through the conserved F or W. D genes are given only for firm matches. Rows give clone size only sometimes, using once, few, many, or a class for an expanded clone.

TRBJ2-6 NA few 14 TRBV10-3 TGTGCCGTAAGCGCGAGCTCTGGGGCCAACGTCCTGACTTTC CAVSASSGANVLTF
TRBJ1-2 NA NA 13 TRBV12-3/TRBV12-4 TGTGCCAGCAGACGGGCGGCTAACTATGGCTACACCTTC CASRRAANYGYTF
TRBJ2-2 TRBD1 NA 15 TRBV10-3 TGTGCCATCAGCCGAGGGGGCATTGACACCGGGGAGCTGTTTTTT CAISRGGIDTGELFF
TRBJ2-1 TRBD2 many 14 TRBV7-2 TGTGCCAGCAGCTTCAGCCAAGCGGGACCCGAGCAGTTCTTC CASSFSQAGPEQFF
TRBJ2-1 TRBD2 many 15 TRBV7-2 TGTGCCAGCAGCTTTCTAGCGGATCCCTACAATGAGCAGTTCTTC CASSFLADPYNEQFF
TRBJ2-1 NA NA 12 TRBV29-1 TGCAGCGCAACGACAGCAGGGAATGAGCAGTTCTTC CSATTAGNEQFF
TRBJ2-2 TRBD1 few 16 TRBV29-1 TGCAGCGTCCTCCCTACAGGGGCGCGGGACACCGGGGAGCTGTTTTTT CSVLPTGARDTGELFF
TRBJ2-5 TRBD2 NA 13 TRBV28 TGTGCCAGCAGTGGGGGGGAGATAGAGACCCAGTACTTC CASSGGEIETQYF
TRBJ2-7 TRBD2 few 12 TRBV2 TGTGCTTTTAGCGGGATCCCCTACGAGCAGTACTTC CAFSGIPYEQYF
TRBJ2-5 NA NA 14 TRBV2 TGTGCCAGTACGGACTTCCCCTTACAAGAGACCCAGTACTTC CASTDFPLQETQYF
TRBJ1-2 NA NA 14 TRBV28 TGTGCCAGCAGTCCCCGGACTTTAAACTATGGCTACACCTTC CASSPRTLNYGYTF
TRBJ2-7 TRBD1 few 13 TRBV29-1 TGCAGCGTGCGCCGGGGACAGAACTACGAGCAGTACTTC CSVRRGQNYEQYF